The 11 T cell receptor beta chains in this list originate from one sample, sequenced in a study of T cells after yellow fever vaccination. Using its own MiXCR run on the 5' RACE reads, TCRdb lists one record per CDR3 protein. This table holds about 320,000 distinct CDR3 sequences, 4% to 5.5% found once. The sequenced sample was PBMCs, obtained 15 days after the yellow fever booster vaccination. These receptor sequences come from a man aged 18-30 years who received the YFV17D yellow fever vaccine.

This clonotype was recorded at least ten times. This sequence joins TRBV5-1 and TRBJ2-5; the D is unclear. There are 12 residues in the CDR3. Per the germline V gene, CDR1 is SGHRS and CDR2 is YFSETQ. V shed 0 bases and J shed 2 bases, with 2 bases lying between them. The CDR3 nucleotides read TGCGCCAGCAGCTTGGAACAAGAGACCCAGTACTTC. Translation gives CASSLEQETQYF.

This clonotype was recorded many times. The chain employs TRBV5-1 and TRBJ2-7, with a possible D match to TRBD1 (6 bases). The CDR3 spans 13 residues. CDR1 and CDR2 (germline): SGHRS, YFSETQ. CDR3 loop: CASSFGGGYEQYV. CDR3 DNA: TGTGCCAGCAGCTTTGGGGGCGGCTACGAGCAGTACGTC.

This clonotype was detected ten times or more. The rearrangement uses TRBV4-3 and TRBJ2-7, with 8 bases aligning to TRBD1. The CDR3 consists of 15 residues. With V trimmed by 4 bases and J by 4 bases, 9 bases remained unmatched. Germline lookup yields CDR1 LGHNA and CDR2 YSLEER. The CDR3: CASSRGTGYLYEQYF. CDR3 nucleotide sequence: TGCGCCAGCAGCCGGGGGACAGGTTACCTTTACGAGCAGTACTTC.

This clonotype appeared many times. CDR3 sequence reads: CASSLDQGMGNTIYF. DNA for the CDR3: TGTGCCAGCAGCTTAGATCAGGGGATGGGAAACACCATATATTTT. The chain combines TRBV7-2 with TRBJ1-3; TRBD1 is a possible D gene (6 bases). V was pared by 1 base and J by 4 bases, with 11 bases between. The CDR3 consists of 15 residues. Germline V gene lookup returns CDR1 SGHTA and CDR2 FQGNSA. Full variable domain (remainder filled in from reference TRBV7-2 and TRBJ1-3): GAGVSQSPSNKVTEKGKDVELRCDPISGHTALYWYRQSLGQGLEFLIYFQGNSAPDKSGLPSDRFSAERTGGSVSTLTIQRTQQEDSAVYLCASSLDQGMGNTIYFGEGSWLTVV.

This chain uses TRBV7-9 with TRBJ2-7; D is undetermined. V was shortened by 4 bases and J by 2 bases, with 12 bases between the two germline ends. The CDR3 totals 14 residues. In germline, CDR1 is SEHNR, CDR2 FQNEAQ (reference sequence). This CDR3 is CASSSEQETYEQYF. CDR3 coding DNA: TGTGCCAGCAGCTCAGAGCAGGAAACCTACGAGCAGTACTTC.

The CDR3 sequence is CASSLSPGYEQYV. The CDR3 DNA sequence: TGTGCCAGCAGCTTGTCACCCGGATACGAGCAGTACGTC. The V and J genes are TRBV7-2 and TRBJ2-7; no firm D call. This CDR3 has 13 residues. V lost 3 bases and J lost 4, with 10 bases in between. The germline gives CDR1 SGHTA, CDR2 FQGNSA.

This chain joins TRBV2 and TRBJ1-2; no clear D gene. V was cut by 3 bases and J by 6 bases, with 8 bases left in between. CDR1 is SNHLY, CDR2 FYNNEI, per germline. The CDR3 has 12 residues. The CDR3 loop reads CASSEGWDGYTF. CDR3 bases: TGTGCCAGCAGTGAGGGGTGGGATGGCTACACCTTC. Variable domain in full (rest from reference TRBV2 and TRBJ1-2): EPEVTQTPSHQVTQMGQEVILRCVPISNHLYFYWYRQILGQKVEFLVSFYNNEISEKSEIFDDQFSVERPDGSNFTLKIRSTKLEDSAMYFCASSEGWDGYTFGSGTRLTVV.

This clonotype came up many times. This chain uses TRBV5-1 with TRBJ1-2; D is unclear. The V end was cut by 1 base, the J end by 7 bases, with 11 bases between. The CDR3 runs to 13 residues. Germline V gene data show CDR1 as SGHRS and CDR2 as YFSETQ. This CDR3 is CASSLRAEGGYTF. The DNA for the CDR3 is TGCGCCAGCAGCTTGCGAGCCGAGGGTGGCTACACCTTC.

This clonotype was counted at least ten times. V is TRBV5-5 and J is TRBJ2-1, with 9 positions matching TRBD2. The CDR3 runs to 19 residues. Germline values: CDR1 SGHKS, CDR2 YYEKEE (reference sequence). With 1 base clipped from V and 4 bases from J, the junction kept 15 bases outside the gene matches. The CDR3 sequence: CASSLLFTEVLAGYNEQFF. CDR3 DNA: TGTGCCAGCAGCTTGTTGTTTACGGAGGTGCTAGCGGGGTACAATGAGCAGTTCTTC.

This clonotype was recorded many times. The chain combines TRBV12-3 or TRBV12-4 with TRBJ2-5, with TRBD2 matching 13 bases. V dropped 3 bases and J dropped 9; count of bases not matched to a gene: 16. The CDR3 is 18 amino acids. In DNA, the CDR3 is TGTGCCAGCAGTTTCAGTTGGACTAGCGGGGGACGGGTGGAGGCCCAGTACTTC. As protein: CASSFSWTSGGRVEAQYF.

This clonotype occurred a few times. The gene calls are TRBV7-2 and TRBJ1-1; the D is unclear. Trimming cost V 3 bases and J 1 base, with 9 bases left between them. Germline CDR1 SGHTA, CDR2 FQGNSA. This CDR3 has 14 amino acids. CDR3 sequence (DNA): TGTGCCAGCAGCTTGATTGAGGAGAACACTGAAGCTTTCTTT. Translating gives CASSLIEENTEAFF.